The clone carrying this TCR beta chain was detected many times. Its antigen is not identified. The sample originates from a study of T-cell reconstitution after alpha-beta-depleted transplantation in children. Broader study findings: T-cell numbers and diversity, one year after transplant, stemmed largely from T cells that were newly produced.

The CDR3 contains 15 residues. Germline-derived CDR1 and CDR2 are MNHEY and SMNVEV (reference sequence). With 6 bases clipped from V and 9 bases from J, the junction kept 10 bases outside the gene matches. The TCRbeta library was prepared with unique molecular identifiers. Each CDR3 protein gets one entry after TCRdb re-called the PCR reads with MiXCR. The sample includes tens of thousands of distinct CDR3 sequences, under 8% of them seen just once. The specimen was PBMCs, mostly from graft donor cells, collected 180 days after TCRalphabeta/CD19-depleted stem cell transplant. This rearrangement joins TRBV27 to TRBJ2-1; 11 bases fit TRBD2. This TCR came from a male patient younger than 18 who had a stem cell transplant for acute myeloid leukemia, so the T cells may come from the graft donor. CDR3 bases: TGTGCCAGCAGGGTTAGCGGGAGGGCCGAAGGTGAGCAGTTCTTC. Encoded protein: CASRVSGRAEGEQFF.